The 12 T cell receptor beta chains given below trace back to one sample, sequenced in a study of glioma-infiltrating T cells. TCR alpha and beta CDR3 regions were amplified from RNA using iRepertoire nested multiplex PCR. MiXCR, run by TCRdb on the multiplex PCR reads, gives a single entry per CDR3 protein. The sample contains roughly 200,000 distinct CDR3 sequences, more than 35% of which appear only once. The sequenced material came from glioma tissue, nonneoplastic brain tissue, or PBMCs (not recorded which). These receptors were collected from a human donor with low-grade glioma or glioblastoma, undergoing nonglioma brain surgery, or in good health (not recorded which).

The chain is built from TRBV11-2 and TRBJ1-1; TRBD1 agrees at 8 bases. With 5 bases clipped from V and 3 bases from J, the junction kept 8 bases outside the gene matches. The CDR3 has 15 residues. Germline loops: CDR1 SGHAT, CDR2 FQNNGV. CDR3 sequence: CASSTRTGKDTEAFF. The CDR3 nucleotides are TGTGCCAGCAGCACTCGGACAGGGAAAGACACTGAAGCTTTCTTT.

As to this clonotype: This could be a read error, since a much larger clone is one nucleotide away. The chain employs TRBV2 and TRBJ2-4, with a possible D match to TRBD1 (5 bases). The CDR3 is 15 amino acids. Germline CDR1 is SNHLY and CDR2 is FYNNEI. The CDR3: CATLADTGSKNIRYF. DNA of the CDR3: TGTGCCACCCTCGCCGATACAGGCTCAAAAAACATTCGGTACTTC.

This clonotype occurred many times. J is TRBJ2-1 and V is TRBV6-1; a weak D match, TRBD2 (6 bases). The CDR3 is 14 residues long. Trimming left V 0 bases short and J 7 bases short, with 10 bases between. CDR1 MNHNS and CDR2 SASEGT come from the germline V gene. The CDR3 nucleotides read TGTGCCAGCAGTGAAGCGGGACTCGCGAATGAGCAGTTCTTC. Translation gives CASSEAGLANEQFF.

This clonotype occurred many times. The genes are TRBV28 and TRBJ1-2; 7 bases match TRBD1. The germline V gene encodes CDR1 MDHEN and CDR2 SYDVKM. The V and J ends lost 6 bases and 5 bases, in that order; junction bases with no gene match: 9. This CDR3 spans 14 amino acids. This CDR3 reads CASSHPGTAYGYTF. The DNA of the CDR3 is TGTGCCAGCAGCCACCCCGGGACAGCTTATGGCTACACCTTC.

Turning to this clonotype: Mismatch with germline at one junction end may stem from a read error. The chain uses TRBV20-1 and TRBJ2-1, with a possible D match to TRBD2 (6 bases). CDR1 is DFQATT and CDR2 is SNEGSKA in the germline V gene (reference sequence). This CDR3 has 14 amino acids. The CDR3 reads CIAEDYSSYNEQFF. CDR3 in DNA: TGCATTGCTGAGGACTACAGCTCATACAATGAGCAGTTCTTC.

The CDR3 is CANHRTGGYNEQFF. CDR3 in DNA: TGTGCCAACCACAGGACAGGGGGTTACAATGAGCAGTTCTTC. The chain links TRBV19 to TRBJ2-1, with 10 bases matching TRBD1. J gave up 4 bases and V 10 bases, and 7 bases lay outside the gene matches. This CDR3 is built from 14 residues. Germline loops: CDR1 LNHDA, CDR2 SQIVND (reference sequence).

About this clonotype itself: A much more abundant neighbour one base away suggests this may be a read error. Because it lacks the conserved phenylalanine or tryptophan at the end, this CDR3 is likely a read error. CDR3 loop: CSARPLTGREDNEQFL. The CDR3 nucleotides are TGCAGTGCTAGACCCTTGACTGGCCGGGAGGACAATGAGCAGTTCCTC. The chain uses TRBV20-1 and TRBJ2-1; 7 bases fit TRBD2. V shed 2 bases and J 5 bases; nucleotides not matched to a gene: 12. The CDR3 spans 16 residues. In germline, CDR1 is DFQATT, CDR2 SNEGSKA (reference sequence).

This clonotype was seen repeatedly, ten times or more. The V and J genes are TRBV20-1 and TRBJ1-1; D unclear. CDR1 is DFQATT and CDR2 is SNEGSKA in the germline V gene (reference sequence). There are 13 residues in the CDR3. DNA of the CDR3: TGCAGCAAAAGGCCGACTTTGGGCACTGAAGCTTTCTTT. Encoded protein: CSKRPTLGTEAFF.

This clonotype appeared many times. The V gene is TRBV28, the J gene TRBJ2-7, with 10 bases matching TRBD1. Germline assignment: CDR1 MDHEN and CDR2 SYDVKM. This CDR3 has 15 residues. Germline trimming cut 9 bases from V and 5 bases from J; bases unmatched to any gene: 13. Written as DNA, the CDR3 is TGTGCCAGTCATTCAGCGGGACAGGGGTTGGACGAGCAGTACTTC. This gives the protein CASHSAGQGLDEQYF.

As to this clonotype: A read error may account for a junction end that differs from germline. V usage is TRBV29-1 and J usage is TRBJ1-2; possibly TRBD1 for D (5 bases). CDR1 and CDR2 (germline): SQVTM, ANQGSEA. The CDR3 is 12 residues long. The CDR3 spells CSVVTESYGCTF. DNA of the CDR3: TGCAGCGTTGTGACAGAATCCTATGGCTGCACCTTC.

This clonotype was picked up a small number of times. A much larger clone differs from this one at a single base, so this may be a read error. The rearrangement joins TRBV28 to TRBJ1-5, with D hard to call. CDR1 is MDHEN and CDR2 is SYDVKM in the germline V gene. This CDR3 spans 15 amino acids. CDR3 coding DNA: TGTGCCAGCAGATTTCCCACGGGGTTCAATAAGCCCCAGCATTTT. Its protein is CASRFPTGFNKPQHF.

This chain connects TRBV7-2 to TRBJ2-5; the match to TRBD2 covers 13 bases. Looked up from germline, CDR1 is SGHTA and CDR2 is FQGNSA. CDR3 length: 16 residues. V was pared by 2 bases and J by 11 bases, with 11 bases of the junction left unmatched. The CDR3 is CASSLNRTSGGGTQYF. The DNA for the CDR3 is TGTGCCAGCAGCTTAAACCGGACTAGCGGGGGTGGGACTCAGTACTTC.